The 12 T cell receptor beta chains given below trace back to one sample, sequenced in a study of blood T cells in healthy people across ages (dated by TCRdb to between 2015 and 2016). Library method: 5' RACE. The data were produced on an Illumina HiSeq 2500. A second 7 to 11 cycle PCR used a sample-barcoded 5' primer and a J-beta primer mix. The raw public reads went through TCRdb reprocessing: fastp at Q25, MiXCR clone calling, in-frame beta chains kept. A single entry per CDR3 protein holds the most common genes and DNA from its merged rows. The table for this sample lists about 1.8 million distinct CDR3 sequences; around 50% of them were counted only once. The ten biggest clones cover approximately 2% of the sample. The sequenced sample consisted of blood. The receptors were sampled from a woman in her thirties or forties in good health.

The chain links TRBV4-3 to TRBJ2-3; 7 bases agree with TRBD1. The CDR3 runs 14 residues. J gave up 5 bases and V 4 bases, and 6 bases lay outside the gene matches. CDR1 and CDR2 (germline): LGHNA, YSLEER. As DNA, the CDR3 is TGCGCCAGCAGCCCCGGGACAGCGAGAGATACGCAGTATTTT. Protein product: CASSPGTARDTQYF.

V and J are TRBV9 and TRBJ1-2; the D is unclear. The CDR3 extends over 15 amino acids. The germline V gene has CDR1 SGDLS and CDR2 YYNGEE. The ends were cut back, 6 bases at V and 4 bases at J, with 19 bases in the middle. The CDR3 DNA follows: TGTGCCAGCAACCCCGGCCGGGGTGGATTCTATGGCTACACCTTC. Translation: CASNPGRGGFYGYTF.

V gene TRBV3-1 combines with J gene TRBJ1-3; a possible D gene is TRBD1 (5 bases). Germline V gene data show CDR1 as LGHDT and CDR2 as YNNKEL (reference sequence). V shed 2 bases and J shed 11 bases, with 16 bases lying between them. The CDR3 is 14 amino acids. The CDR3 reads CASSQRSGWDAIYF. CDR3 DNA sequence: TGTGCCAGCAGCCAAAGATCTGGATGGGACGCCATATATTTT.

Only a few counts were recorded for this clonotype. The rearrangement links TRBV7-2 to TRBJ2-7; D may be TRBD1 or TRBD2 (5 bases each). The CDR3 loop spans 16 amino acids. Deletions cut 2 bases from V and 2 bases from J, with 16 bases between. The germline V gene has CDR1 SGHTA and CDR2 FQGNSA. CDR3 bases: TGTGCCAGCAGCTTAAGCTCCCGGGACGGTCCCTACGAGCAGTACTTC. Its translation is CASSLSSRDGPYEQYF.

The V call is TRBV11-2, the J call TRBJ2-1, with 7 bases lining up with TRBD2. The CDR3 runs to 16 residues. Germline CDR1 SGHAT, CDR2 FQNNGV. V shed 5 bases, J shed 6 bases, and the junction held 13 bases outside the gene matches. The CDR3 spells CASSPPGAGVSNEQFF. DNA for the CDR3: TGTGCCAGCAGCCCCCCAGGTGCGGGGGTCAGCAATGAGCAGTTCTTC. Supplemented by reference TRBV11-2 and TRBJ2-1, the full variable domain reads EAGVAQSPRYKIIEKRQSVAFWCNPISGHATLYWYQQILGQGPKLLIQFQNNGVVDDSQLPKDRFSAERLKGVDSTLKIQPAKLEDSAVYLCASSPPGAGVSNEQFFGPGTRLTVL.

The V gene is TRBV27, the J gene TRBJ2-7, with 7 bases aligning to TRBD2. The J segment lost 6 bases and the V segment lost 7 bases, leaving 12 bases of the junction unmatched. The CDR3 extends over 14 amino acids. Germline V gene data show CDR1 as MNHEY and CDR2 as SMNVEV (reference sequence). CDR3 protein: CASTLSGARGEQYF. CDR3 sequence (DNA): TGTGCCAGCACCCTAAGCGGGGCAAGGGGCGAGCAGTACTTC.

V gene TRBV27 combines with J gene TRBJ2-3; D is unresolved. With 7 bases removed from V and 0 bases from J, the gap between germline ends came to 14 bases. This CDR3 spans 15 amino acids. Looked up from germline, CDR1 is MNHEY and CDR2 is SMNVEV (reference sequence). The DNA for the CDR3 is TGTGCCAGCAACCCCCGACCGACGAGCACAGATACGCAGTATTTT. Translation gives CASNPRPTSTDTQYF.

This clonotype came up once. Mismatch with germline at one junction end may stem from a read error. The chain uses TRBV4-3 and TRBJ2-1; no clear D. CDR3 size: 16 residues. Germline CDR1 is LGHNA and CDR2 is YSLEER. The CDR3, as DNA: TGCGCCAGCAGCCAAGGAGACTCCTCCCAATACAATGGGCAGTTCTTC. Residues: CASSQGDSSQYNGQFF.

As concerns this clonotype: Relative to the germline gene, one junction end is altered; a read error may explain this. The V gene is TRBV5-1, the J gene TRBJ2-3, with D perhaps TRBD2 (5 bases). The CDR3 runs to 15 residues. CDR1 is SGHRS, CDR2 YFSETQ, per germline. As DNA, the CDR3 is TGCGCCAGCATCCGGGGAGAGCTTGGCACAGATACGCGGTATTTT. Its protein is CASIRGELGTDTRYF.

This rearrangement joins TRBV4-1 to TRBJ2-7, with D unclear. V lost 2 bases, J lost 5 bases, and 4 bases lay in between. This CDR3 is 11 amino acids long. CDR1 is MGHRA, CDR2 YSYEKL, per germline. CDR3 bases: TGCGCCAGCAGCCAAACCCACGAGCAGTACTTC. This codes for CASSQTHEQYF.

This clonotype was detected only once. The chain combines TRBV20-1 with TRBJ1-2, with D uncertain. The length of the CDR3 is 12 residues. Trimming shortened V by 4 bases and J by 2 bases, and 8 bases separated the two germline ends. The V gene's germline CDR1 is DFQATT and CDR2 SNEGSKA (reference sequence). DNA of the CDR3: TGCAGTGCTATAGTCCAGAACTATGGCTACACCTTC. Translating it yields CSAIVQNYGYTF.

This chain links TRBV9 with TRBJ1-5; D unclear. There are 16 residues in the CDR3. V gave up 6 bases and J gave up 0 bases, with 16 bases separating them. Germline V CDR1 and CDR2: SGDLS, YYNGEE. This chain's CDR3 is CASTLVEGHSNQPQHF. The DNA for the CDR3 is TGTGCCAGCACCCTGGTCGAGGGTCATAGCAATCAGCCCCAGCATTTT.